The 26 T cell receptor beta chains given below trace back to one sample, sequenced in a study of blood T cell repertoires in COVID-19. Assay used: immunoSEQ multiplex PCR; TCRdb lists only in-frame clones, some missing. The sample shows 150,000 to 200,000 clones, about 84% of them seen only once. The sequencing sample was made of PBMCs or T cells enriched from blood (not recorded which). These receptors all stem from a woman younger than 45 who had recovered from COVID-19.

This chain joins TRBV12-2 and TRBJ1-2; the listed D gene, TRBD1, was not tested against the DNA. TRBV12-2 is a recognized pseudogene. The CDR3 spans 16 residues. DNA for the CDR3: TGTGCAAGTCGCTTAGCACCAGGACAGGGGATCAATGGCTACACCTTC. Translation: CASRLAPGQGINGYTF.

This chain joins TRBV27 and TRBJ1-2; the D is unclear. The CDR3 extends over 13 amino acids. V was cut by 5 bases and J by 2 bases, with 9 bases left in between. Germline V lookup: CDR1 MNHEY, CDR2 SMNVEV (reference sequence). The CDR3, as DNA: TGTGCCAGCAGTCCTACAGAGAACTATGGCTACACCTTC. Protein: CASSPTENYGYTF.

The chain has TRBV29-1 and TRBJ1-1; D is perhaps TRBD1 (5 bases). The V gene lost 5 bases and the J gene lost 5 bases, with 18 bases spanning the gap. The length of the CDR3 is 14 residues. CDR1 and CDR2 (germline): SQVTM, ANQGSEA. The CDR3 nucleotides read TGCAGCGTTTCCTCGGGGGGAGTATGGACTGAAGCTTTCTTT. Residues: CSVSSGGVWTEAFF.

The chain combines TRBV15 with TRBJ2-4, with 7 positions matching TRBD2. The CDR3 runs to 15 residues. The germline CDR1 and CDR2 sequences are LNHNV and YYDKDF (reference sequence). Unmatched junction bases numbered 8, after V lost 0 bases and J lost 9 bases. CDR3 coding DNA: TGTGCCACCAGCAGAGATCGGGGCGGGGGAAGCATTCAGTACTTC. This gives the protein CATSRDRGGGSIQYF.

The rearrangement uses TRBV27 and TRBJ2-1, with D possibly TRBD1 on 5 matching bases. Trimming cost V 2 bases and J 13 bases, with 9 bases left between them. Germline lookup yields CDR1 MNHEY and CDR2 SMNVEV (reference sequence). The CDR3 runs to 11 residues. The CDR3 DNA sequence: TGTGCCAGCAGTTTACAGGGTTCACAGTTCTTC. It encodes CASSLQGSQFF.

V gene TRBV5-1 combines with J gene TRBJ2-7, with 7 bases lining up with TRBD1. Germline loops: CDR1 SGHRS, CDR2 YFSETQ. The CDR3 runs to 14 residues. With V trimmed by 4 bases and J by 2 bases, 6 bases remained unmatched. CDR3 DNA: TGCGCCAGCAGCAGCCGACAGGGCCCCTACGAGCAGTACTTC. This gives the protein CASSSRQGPYEQYF.

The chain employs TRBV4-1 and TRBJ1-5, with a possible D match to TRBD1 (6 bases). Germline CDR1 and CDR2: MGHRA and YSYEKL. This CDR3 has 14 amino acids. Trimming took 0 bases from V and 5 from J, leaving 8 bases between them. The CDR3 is CASSQEKGDQPQHF. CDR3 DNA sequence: TGCGCCAGCAGCCAAGAGAAGGGGGATCAGCCCCAGCATTTT.

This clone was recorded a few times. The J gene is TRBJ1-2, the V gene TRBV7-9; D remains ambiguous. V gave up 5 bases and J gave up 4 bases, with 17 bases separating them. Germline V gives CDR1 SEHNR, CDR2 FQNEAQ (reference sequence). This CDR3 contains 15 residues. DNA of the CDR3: TGTGCCAGCAGCCCCCTGACGGCGGGAGGCTATGGCTACACCTTC. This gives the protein CASSPLTAGGYGYTF.

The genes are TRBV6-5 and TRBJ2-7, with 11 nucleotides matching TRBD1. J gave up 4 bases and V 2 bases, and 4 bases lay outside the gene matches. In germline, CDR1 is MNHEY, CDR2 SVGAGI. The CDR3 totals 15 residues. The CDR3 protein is CASSYLGQGEYEQYF. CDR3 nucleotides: TGTGCCAGCAGTTACCTGGGACAGGGGGAGTACGAGCAGTACTTC.

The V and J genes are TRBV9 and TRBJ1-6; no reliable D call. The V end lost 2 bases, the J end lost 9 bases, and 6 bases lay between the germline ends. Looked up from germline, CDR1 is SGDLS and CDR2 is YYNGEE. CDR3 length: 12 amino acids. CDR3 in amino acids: CASSVGVSPLHF. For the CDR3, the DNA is TGTGCCAGCAGCGTCGGGGTTTCACCCCTCCACTTT.

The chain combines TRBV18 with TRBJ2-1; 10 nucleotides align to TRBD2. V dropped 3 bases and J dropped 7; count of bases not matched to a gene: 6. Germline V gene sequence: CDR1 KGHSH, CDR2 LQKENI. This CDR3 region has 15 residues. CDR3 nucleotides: TGTGCCAGCTCACCCACTAGCGGGATTTGGAATGAGCAGTTCTTC. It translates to CASSPTSGIWNEQFF.

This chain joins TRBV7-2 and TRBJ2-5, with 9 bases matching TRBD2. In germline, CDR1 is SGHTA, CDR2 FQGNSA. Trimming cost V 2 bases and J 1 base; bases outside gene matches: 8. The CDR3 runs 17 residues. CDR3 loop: CASSLSGLAGIQETQYF. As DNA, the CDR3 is TGTGCCAGCAGCTTATCTGGGCTAGCGGGGATCCAAGAGACCCAGTACTTC.

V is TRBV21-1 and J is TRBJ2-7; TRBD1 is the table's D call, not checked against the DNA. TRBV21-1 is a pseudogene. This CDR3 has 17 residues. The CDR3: CASSKINGTGGPYEQYF. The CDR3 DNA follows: TGTGCCAGCAGCAAAATTAATGGGACAGGGGGCCCCTACGAGCAGTACTTC.

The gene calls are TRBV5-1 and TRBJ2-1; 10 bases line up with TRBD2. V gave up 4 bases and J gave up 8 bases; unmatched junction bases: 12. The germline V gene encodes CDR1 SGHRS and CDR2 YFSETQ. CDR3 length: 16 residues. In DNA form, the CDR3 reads TGCGCCAGCAGCAGAGACCCTAGCGGGAGCGGAGATGAGCAGTTCTTC. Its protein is CASSRDPSGSGDEQFF.

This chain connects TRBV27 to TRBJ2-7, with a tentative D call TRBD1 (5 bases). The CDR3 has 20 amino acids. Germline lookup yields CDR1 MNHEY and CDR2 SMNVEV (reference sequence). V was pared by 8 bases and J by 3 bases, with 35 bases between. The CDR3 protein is CASSLCLIYSLGVSGYEQYF. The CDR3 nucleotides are TGTGCCAGCTCTCTTTGCCTTATATACAGTTTAGGGGTCAGTGGCTACGAGCAGTACTTC.

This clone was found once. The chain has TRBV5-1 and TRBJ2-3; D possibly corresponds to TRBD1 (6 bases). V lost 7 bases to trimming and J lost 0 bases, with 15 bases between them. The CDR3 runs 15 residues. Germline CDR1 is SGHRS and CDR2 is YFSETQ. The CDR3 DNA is TGCGCCAGCCGGGACCCGACAGGAAGCACAGATACGCAGTATTTT. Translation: CASRDPTGSTDTQYF. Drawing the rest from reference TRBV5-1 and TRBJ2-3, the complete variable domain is KAGVTQTPRYLIKTRGQQVTLSCSPISGHRSVSWYQQTPGQGLQFLFEYFSETQRNKGNFPGRFSGRQFSNSRSEMNVSTLELGDSALYLCASRDPTGSTDTQYFGPGTRLTVL.

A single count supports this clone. The CDR3 nucleotides read TGTGCCAGCTCCCATGAGTTCGTTGCCGGGGAGCTGTTTTTT. Protein product: CASSHEFVAGELFF. The chain links TRBV27 to TRBJ2-2, with no clear D. This CDR3 has 14 residues. Per the germline V gene, CDR1 is MNHEY and CDR2 is SMNVEV (reference sequence). Trimming cost V 8 bases and J 6 bases, with 16 bases left between them.

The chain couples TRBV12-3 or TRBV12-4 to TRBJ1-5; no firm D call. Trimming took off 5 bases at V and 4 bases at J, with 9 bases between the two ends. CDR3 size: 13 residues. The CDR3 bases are TGTGCCAGCAGTCCCCACGAGAATCAGCCCCAGCATTTT. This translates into CASSPHENQPQHF.

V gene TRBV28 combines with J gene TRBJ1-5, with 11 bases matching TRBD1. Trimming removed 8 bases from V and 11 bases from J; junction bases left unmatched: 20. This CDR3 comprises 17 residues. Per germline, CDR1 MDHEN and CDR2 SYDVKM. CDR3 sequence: CASAPDRGRHGTSAQHF. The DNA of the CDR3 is TGTGCCAGCGCGCCGGACAGGGGGCGCCACGGTACGTCAGCCCAGCATTTT. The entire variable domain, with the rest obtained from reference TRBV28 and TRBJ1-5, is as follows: DVKVTQSSRYLVKRTGEKVFLECVQDMDHENMFWYRQDPGLGLRLIYFSYDVKMKEKGDIPEGYSVSREKKERFSLILESASTNQTSMYLCASAPDRGRHGTSAQHFGDGTRLSIL.

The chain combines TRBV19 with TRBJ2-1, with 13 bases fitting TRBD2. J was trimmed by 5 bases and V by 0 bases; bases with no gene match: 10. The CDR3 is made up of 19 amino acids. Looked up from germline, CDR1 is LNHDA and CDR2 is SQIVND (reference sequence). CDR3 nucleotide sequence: TGTGCCAGTAGTATAGATCTCCCATCCGGACTAGCGGGGGACAATGAGCAGTTCTTC. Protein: CASSIDLPSGLAGDNEQFF.

The CDR3 spells CASSLSGVQSSYNEQFF. The CDR3 region has the DNA TGTGCCAGCAGTTTATCGGGAGTCCAGAGCTCCTACAATGAGCAGTTCTTC. The rearrangement links TRBV28 to TRBJ2-1; weak D call: TRBD2 (6 bases). The germline gives CDR1 MDHEN, CDR2 SYDVKM. Trimming pared 1 base from V and 0 bases from J, leaving 13 bases between. CDR3 length: 17 amino acids.

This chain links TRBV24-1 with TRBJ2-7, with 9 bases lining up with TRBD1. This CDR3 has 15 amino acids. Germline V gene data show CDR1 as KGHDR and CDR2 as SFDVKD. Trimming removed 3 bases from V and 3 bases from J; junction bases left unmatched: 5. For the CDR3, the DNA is TGTGCCACCAGTGATGGGGGACAGGGTGGCTACGAGCAGTACTTC. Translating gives CATSDGGQGGYEQYF.

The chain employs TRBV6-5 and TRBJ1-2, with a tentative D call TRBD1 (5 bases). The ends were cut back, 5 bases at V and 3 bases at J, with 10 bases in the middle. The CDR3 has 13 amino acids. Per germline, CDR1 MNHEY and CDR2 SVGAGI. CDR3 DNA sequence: TGTGCCAGCAGTCCCGACAGACACTATGGCTACACCTTC. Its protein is CASSPDRHYGYTF.

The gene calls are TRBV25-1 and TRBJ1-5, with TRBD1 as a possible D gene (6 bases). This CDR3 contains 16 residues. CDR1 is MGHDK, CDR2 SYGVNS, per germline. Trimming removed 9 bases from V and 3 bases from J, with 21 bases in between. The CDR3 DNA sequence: TGTGCCAGGAGGGGGGGCCAGACTAACAACAATCAGCCCCAGCATTTT. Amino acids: CARRGGQTNNNQPQHF.

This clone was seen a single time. CDR3: CASSSPDRLARDTQYF. CDR3 nucleotides: TGTGCCAGCAGCTCCCCAGACAGGCTCGCTAGAGATACGCAGTATTTT. This rearrangement joins TRBV5-5 to TRBJ2-3; D perhaps matches TRBD1 (6 bases). V lost 3 bases, J lost 5 bases, and 19 bases lay in between. Germline CDR1 is SGHKS and CDR2 is YYEKEE (reference sequence). The CDR3 runs to 16 residues.

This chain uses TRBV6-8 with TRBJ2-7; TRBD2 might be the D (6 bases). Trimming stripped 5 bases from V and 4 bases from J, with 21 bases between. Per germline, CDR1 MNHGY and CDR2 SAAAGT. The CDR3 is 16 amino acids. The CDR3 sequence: CASSPHGTPKGYEQYF. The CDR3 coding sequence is TGTGCCAGCAGTCCCCACGGGACTCCTAAGGGGTACGAGCAGTACTTC.